This TCR beta chain was retrieved from a study of T cell responses to AZD1222 COVID-19 vaccine. Study results and limitations: Targeting of unmutated variant regions was reportedly seen in nearly half of spike-specific TCRs. Spike-wide vaccine-associated CD4 TCRs dominated at 160-218 and 743-854.

A word on this clone: As yet, its antigen is unknown.

Using immunoSEQ multiplex PCR, the repertoire was profiled, and TCRdb retains in-frame clones only, with some absent. Of roughly 150,000 clones listed, roughly 88% are singletons. The junction had 10 bases not matched to a gene; V was cut back by 1 base and J by 1 base. Germline V CDR1 and CDR2: SGHTA, FQGNSA. This CDR3 is 18 amino acids long. This chain connects TRBV7-2 to TRBJ2-4; TRBD2 agrees at 7 bases. The starting material was peripheral blood, obtained on day 0 of AZD1222 vaccination. The clonotype originates from an adult in good health. This CDR3 is CASSLVGAGAGAKNIQYF. CDR3 coding DNA: TGTGCCAGCAGCTTAGTTGGGGCGGGAGCTGGGGCCAAAAACATTCAGTACTTC. The whole variable domain, filled in from reference TRBV7-2 and TRBJ2-4, reads GAGVSQSPSNKVTEKGKDVELRCDPISGHTALYWYRQSLGQGLEFLIYFQGNSAPDKSGLPSDRFSAERTGGSVSTLTIQRTQQEDSAVYLCASSLVGAGAGAKNIQYFGAGTRLSVL.